This T cell receptor beta chain was sequenced during a study of cytotoxic CD8 clonotypes in ibrutinib-treated CLL. Study information: The patients comprised 11 relapsed/refractory and about 14 treatment-naive cases, about 18 IGHV unmutated. Among patients, approximately 24 responded partially and 2 completely; around 15 then stayed remitted and roughly 12 progressed after median 68 months. A mean of approximately 260,000 productive templates and 85,000 to 95,000 productive rearrangements was obtained per sample.

Target depth was 1 in 200,000 to 1 in 1 million T cells, about 10x per clonotype. Here immunoSEQ multiplex PCR was the method, and the copy in TCRdb shows in-frame clones only, minus some. The table includes about 68,000 clones, 90% detected once. V shed 2 bases and J 4 bases; nucleotides not matched to a gene: 7. The CDR3 loop spans 16 amino acids. The V gene's germline CDR1 is SGHRS and CDR2 YFSETQ. The J gene is TRBJ1-2, the V gene TRBV5-1; 11 nucleotides align to TRBD1. The specimen was PBMCs, collected after 12 months of ibrutinib treatment. The sequence came from a human donor with chronic lymphocytic leukemia. The CDR3 region is CASSLGQGAQIYGYTF. The CDR3 nucleotides are TGCGCCAGCAGCTTAGGACAGGGGGCGCAGATCTATGGCTACACCTTC.